The 21 T cell receptor beta chains reported below all come from one sample, sequenced in a study of tumor and adjacent non-tumor tissue in lung cancer. A modified ARM-PCR protocol with three rounds of nested PCR amplified TCRbeta. TCRdb redid the calling of the multiplex PCR reads with MiXCR, one entry per CDR3 protein. The table records about 79,000 distinct CDR3 sequences, over 55% of them present only once. RNA was extracted from bulk tissue without any cell sorting. Sequenced material: lung tumor tissue. All receptors come from a middle-aged woman with non-small cell lung cancer.

This clonotype showed up just a few times. An end of the junction does not agree with germline; a read error may underlie this. The chain recombines TRBV30 with TRBJ1-5; no firm D call. Germline lookup yields CDR1 GTSNPN and CDR2 SVGIG (reference sequence). The CDR3 runs to 13 residues. CDR3 residues: CAWSMQTNQSQHF. CDR3 DNA: TGTGCCTGGAGTATGCAGACCAATCAGTCCCAGCATTTT.

This clonotype has only a few counts. The V gene is TRBV6-5, the J gene TRBJ1-1, with D perhaps TRBD1 (5 bases). The length of the CDR3 is 14 residues. Per the germline V gene, CDR1 is MNHEY and CDR2 is SVGAGI. In nucleotides, the CDR3 is TGTGCTAACAGCAGCCTGGGGCGGGACACTGAAGCTTTCTTT. It encodes CANSSLGRDTEAFF.

The chain joins TRBV11-1 to TRBJ2-7; 11 nucleotides line up with TRBD2. This CDR3 contains 16 residues. V shed 7 bases, J shed 3 bases, and the junction held 11 bases outside the gene matches. CDR1 is SGHAT and CDR2 is FQDESV in the germline V gene (reference sequence). CDR3 sequence (DNA): TGTGCCAGCATCATCTGGACTAGCGGGTTTTTCTACGAGCAGTACTTC. It translates to CASIIWTSGFFYEQYF.

In regard to this clonotype: One junction end does not reproduce the germline sequence, and a read error may be involved. This sequence joins TRBV11-2 and TRBJ2-7, with D hard to call. This CDR3 is 14 amino acids long. Germline V gene lookup returns CDR1 SGHAT and CDR2 FQNNGV. The DNA for the CDR3 is TGTGCCAGCAGCTTACAGTTAGCCGTTCACGAGAAGTACTTC. Protein: CASSLQLAVHEKYF.

Details on this clonotype: The junction does not match germline at one end; this may be a read error. This chain links TRBV11-2 with TRBJ2-3; D is possibly TRBD2 (6 bases). Per germline, CDR1 SGHAT and CDR2 FQNNGV. The CDR3 totals 16 residues. The chain's CDR3 is CTSSFHSVSGTDTKYF. For the CDR3, the DNA is TGTACCAGCAGCTTCCATAGTGTTAGCGGCACAGATACGAAGTATTTT.

This clonotype has just one count. A much larger clone is a single base away; this may be a read error. The CDR3 spells CARSLRSSGYSNQPQHF. CDR3 DNA: TGTGCCAGGAGCTTGAGGAGTTCGGGTTATAGCAATCAGCCCCAGCATTTT. The V call is TRBV5-6, the J call TRBJ1-5; D gene unclear. The CDR3 extends over 17 amino acids. Germline-derived CDR1 and CDR2 are SGHDT and YYEEEE.

A single count supports this clonotype. V gene TRBV29-1 combines with J gene TRBJ2-3; D gene uncertain. CDR3 size: 12 residues. The germline CDR1 and CDR2 sequences are SQVTM and ANQGSEA. The CDR3 loop is CNVVWDWDTQYF. The CDR3 nucleotides are TGCAACGTCGTGTGGGATTGGGATACGCAGTATTTT.

The chain has TRBV6-5 and TRBJ1-1; D is possibly TRBD1 (5 bases). Germline CDR1 MNHEY, CDR2 SVGAGI. The CDR3 is 14 residues long. This chain's CDR3 is CTNSRMGRDTEAFF. The CDR3 nucleotides read TGTACCAACAGCAGGATGGGACGGGACACTGAAGCTTTCTTT.

In this sample, this clonotype turned up once. An end of the junction does not agree with germline; a read error may underlie this. V usage is TRBV10-3 and J usage is TRBJ2-1, with D unresolved. The CDR3 runs 14 residues. CDR1 and CDR2 (germline): ENHRY, SYGVKD. The CDR3 DNA reads TGTGGCATCGCCCTGACACGGGCTGACAATGAGCAGTTCTTC. Encoded protein: CGIALTRADNEQFF.

Note on this clonotype: Mismatch with germline at one junction end may stem from a read error. V is TRBV20-1 and J is TRBJ2-2, with D tentatively TRBD2 (5 bases). The CDR3 runs 14 residues. The germline CDR1 and CDR2 sequences are DFQATT and SNEGSKA (reference sequence). CDR3 nucleotides: TGCAATGCTAGAGATCTGGGTGCCGACGGGGAGTTGTTTTTT. Translated: CNARDLGADGELFF.

On this clonotype itself: A much larger clone differs by one base, so this may be a read error. V gene TRBV18 combines with J gene TRBJ2-3; D possibly corresponds to TRBD2 (5 bases). V was clipped by 2 bases and J by 0 bases, with 9 bases between them. The germline gives CDR1 KGHSH, CDR2 LQKENI. This CDR3 has 15 residues. The CDR3 loop is CASSPGGASTDTQYF. Written as DNA, the CDR3 is TGTGCCAGCTCACCAGGAGGAGCTAGCACAGATACGCAGTATTTT.

Only a few counts were recorded for this clonotype. This rearrangement joins TRBV29-1 to TRBJ2-3, with 7 bases matching TRBD2. This CDR3 comprises 18 residues. J gave up 2 bases and V 7 bases, and 21 bases lay outside the gene matches. The germline gives CDR1 SQVTM, CDR2 ANQGSEA. Here the CDR3 reads CSAEPTPRLAVNTDTQYF. Written as DNA, the CDR3 is TGCAGCGCCGAACCGACCCCCCGACTAGCTGTTAACACAGATACGCAGTATTTT.

Comment on this clonotype: The conserved final phenylalanine or tryptophan is absent from the CDR3, which likely points to a read error. The chain has TRBV29-1 and TRBJ2-1; D unclear. There are 11 residues in the CDR3. In germline, CDR1 is SQVTM, CDR2 ANQGSEA. For the CDR3, the DNA is TGCGGCGTACCCACAGATACTGAGCAGTTCGTC. This translates into CGVPTDTEQFV.

In the case of this clonotype: This may stem from a read error, because a much larger clone lies one nucleotide away. The chain is built from TRBV6-1 and TRBJ2-3; D perhaps matches TRBD1 (6 bases). The CDR3 runs to 14 residues. From germline, CDR1 is MNHNS and CDR2 SASEGT. The CDR3 sequence: CASSALGGADMQYF. CDR3 coding DNA: TGTGCCAGCAGTGCCTTAGGGGGTGCAGATATGCAGTATTTT.

A word on this clonotype: This CDR3 fails to terminate in the conserved phenylalanine or tryptophan, so it likely reflects a read error. Because the CDR3's place on the DNA is in doubt, the DNA is left out and the CDR3 is given as listed by TCRdb. This chain joins TRBV11-2 and TRBJ2-5; the DNA was not used to check the table's D call, TRBD2. The CDR3 sequence runs 14 residues, both termini included. Per the germline V gene, CDR1 is SGHAT and CDR2 is FQNNGV. The chain's CDR3 is CASSSGAFQEIQYL.

This clonotype has only a few counts. A read error may produce the germline difference seen at one junction end. V and J are TRBV11-2 and TRBJ2-3; no clear D. CDR1 SGHAT and CDR2 FQNNGV come from the germline V gene. The CDR3 is made up of 16 amino acids. The CDR3 DNA reads TGTGCCAGCAGCTTAGACGCCGGGTGGGCCACAAATACGCCGTATTTT. Amino acids: CASSLDAGWATNTPYF. Full variable domain (missing parts from reference TRBV11-2 and TRBJ2-3): EAGVAQSPRYKIIEKRQSVAFWCNPISGHATLYWYQQILGQGPKLLIQFQNNGVVDDSQLPKDRFSAERLKGVDSTLKIQPAKLEDSAVYLCASSLDAGWATNTPYFGPGTRLTVL.

V usage is TRBV19 and J usage is TRBJ2-4; D is perhaps TRBD2 (6 bases). V was pared by 5 bases and J by 10 bases, with 24 bases between. Per the germline V gene, CDR1 is LNHDA and CDR2 is SQIVND (reference sequence). The CDR3 runs to 16 residues. The CDR3 nucleotides read TGTGCCAGTAGTGTCATGGGAGGCCGTCGAGGAAAGATTCAGTACTTC. Protein sequence: CASSVMGGRRGKIQYF.

This clonotype came up a few times. This could be a read error, since a much larger clone is one nucleotide away. The chain has TRBV12-3 or TRBV12-4 and TRBJ2-7, with 9 bases fitting TRBD2. This CDR3 comprises 14 residues. Here the CDR3 DNA reads TGTGCCAGCAGGAAGACTAGCGGTGCCTACGGGCAGTACTTC. As protein: CASRKTSGAYGQYF.

Note on this clonotype: The junction departs from germline at one end; a sequencing error may be responsible. The V call is TRBV20-1, the J call TRBJ2-5, with TRBD2 matching 7 bases. CDR1 DFQATT and CDR2 SNEGSKA come from the germline V gene (reference sequence). The CDR3 runs 15 residues. CDR3 DNA: TGCAGTGCTGCTCCTCACTCTAGCGGAGAAGAGACTCAGTACTTC. Translated, it gives CSAAPHSSGEETQYF.

With respect to this clonotype: A read error may account for a junction end that differs from germline. The chain combines TRBV6-5 with TRBJ2-3; 7 bases align to TRBD1. From germline, CDR1 is MNHEY and CDR2 SVGAGI. The CDR3 consists of 13 residues. The CDR3 sequence is CAVQGVVTDTQCF. In nucleotides, the CDR3 is TGTGCTGTTCAGGGGGTAGTAACAGATACGCAGTGTTTT.

Turning to this clonotype: The germline gene is not matched at one end of the junction; a read error may be the cause. The chain links TRBV6-1 to TRBJ2-7; possibly TRBD1 for D (5 bases). CDR3 length: 11 residues. Per germline, CDR1 MNHNS and CDR2 SASEGT. CDR3 DNA sequence: TGTGCCAACAGGCAGTCCTACGAGCAATACTTC. Amino acids: CANRQSYEQYF.